Shown below are 3 T cell receptor beta chains from a single sample sequenced in a study of T cells after yellow fever vaccination. TCRdb re-called the 5' RACE reads through MiXCR, storing one row per CDR3 protein. The sample records a few hundred thousand distinct CDR3 sequences, around 7% being singletons. This specimen consisted of CD4+ T cells sorted from PBMCs, obtained 15 days after the yellow fever booster vaccination. The source is a man aged 25 to 45 who received the YFV17D yellow fever vaccine.

A remark on this clonotype: One junction end disagrees with the germline gene, perhaps due to a read error. V and J are TRBV6-2 or TRBV6-3 and TRBJ2-7; D gene unclear. This CDR3 spans 13 amino acids. CDR1 MNHEY and CDR2 SVGEGT come from the germline V gene. In DNA form, the CDR3 reads TGTGCCAGCAGTTATCCGGGTTCCTACGCGCAGTACTTC. Its protein product is CASSYPGSYAQYF.

The chain uses TRBV7-2 and TRBJ2-2, with a tentative D call TRBD1 (6 bases). The length of the CDR3 is 13 residues. Trimming cost V 4 bases and J 6 bases, with 9 bases left between them. Germline V gene lookup returns CDR1 SGHTA and CDR2 FQGNSA. The DNA of the CDR3 is TGTGCCAGCAGCTCCCAGGGGTCCGGGGAGCTGTTTTTT. This gives the protein CASSSQGSGELFF. The full variable domain, completed using reference TRBV7-2 and TRBJ2-2, is GAGVSQSPSNKVTEKGKDVELRCDPISGHTALYWYRQSLGQGLEFLIYFQGNSAPDKSGLPSDRFSAERTGGSVSTLTIQRTQQEDSAVYLCASSSQGSGELFFGEGSRLTVL.

This clonotype was counted many times. This chain links TRBV12-3 or TRBV12-4 with TRBJ2-7; D is undetermined. The length of the CDR3 is 12 residues. The V gene lost 3 bases and the J gene lost 4 bases, with 7 bases spanning the gap. CDR3 amino acids: CASSLTVYEQYF. The CDR3 DNA reads TGTGCCAGCAGTTTGACGGTATACGAGCAGTACTTC.